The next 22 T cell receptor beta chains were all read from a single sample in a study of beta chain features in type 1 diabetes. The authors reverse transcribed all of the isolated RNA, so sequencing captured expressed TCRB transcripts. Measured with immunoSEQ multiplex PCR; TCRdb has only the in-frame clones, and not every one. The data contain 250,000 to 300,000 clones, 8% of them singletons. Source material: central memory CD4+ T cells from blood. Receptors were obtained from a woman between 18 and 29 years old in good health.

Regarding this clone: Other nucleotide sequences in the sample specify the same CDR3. The CDR3 loop reads CASSFRGDNEQFF. The CDR3 DNA reads TGCGCCAGCAGCTTTCGAGGAGACAATGAGCAGTTCTTC. The chain has TRBV5-1 and TRBJ2-1; D remains unclear. Trimming removed 2 bases from V and 5 bases from J, with 8 bases in between. Per germline, CDR1 SGHRS and CDR2 YFSETQ. CDR3 length: 13 amino acids. The full variable domain, its missing parts supplied by reference TRBV5-1 and TRBJ2-1, is KAGVTQTPRYLIKTRGQQVTLSCSPISGHRSVSWYQQTPGQGLQFLFEYFSETQRNKGNFPGRFSGRQFSNSRSEMNVSTLELGDSALYLCASSFRGDNEQFFGPGTRLTVL.

CDR3 sequence: CASSSTSGTDTQYF. CDR3 sequence (DNA): TGTGCCAGCAGCTCGACTAGCGGAACAGATACGCAGTATTTT. The chain carries TRBV7-2 and TRBJ2-3, with 9 bases aligning to TRBD2. V was clipped by 4 bases and J by 3 bases; unmatched bases: 2. Germline loops: CDR1 SGHTA, CDR2 FQGNSA. CDR3 length: 14 amino acids. Looking up the rest from reference TRBV7-2 and TRBJ2-3 gives the full variable domain: GAGVSQSPSNKVTEKGKDVELRCDPISGHTALYWYRQSLGQGLEFLIYFQGNSAPDKSGLPSDRFSAERTGGSVSTLTIQRTQQEDSAVYLCASSSTSGTDTQYFGPGTRLTVL.

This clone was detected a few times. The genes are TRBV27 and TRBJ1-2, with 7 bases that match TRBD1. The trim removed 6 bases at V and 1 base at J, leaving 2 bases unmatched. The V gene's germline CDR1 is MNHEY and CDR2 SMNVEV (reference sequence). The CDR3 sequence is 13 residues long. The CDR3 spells CASSRQGNYGYTF. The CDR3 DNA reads TGTGCCAGCAGCCGACAGGGTAACTATGGCTACACCTTC.

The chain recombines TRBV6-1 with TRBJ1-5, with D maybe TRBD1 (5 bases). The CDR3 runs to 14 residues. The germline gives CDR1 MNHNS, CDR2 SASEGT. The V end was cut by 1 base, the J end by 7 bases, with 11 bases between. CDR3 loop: CASSEVGGKQPQHF. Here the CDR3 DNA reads TGTGCCAGCAGTGAAGTGGGGGGGAAGCAGCCCCAGCATTTT.

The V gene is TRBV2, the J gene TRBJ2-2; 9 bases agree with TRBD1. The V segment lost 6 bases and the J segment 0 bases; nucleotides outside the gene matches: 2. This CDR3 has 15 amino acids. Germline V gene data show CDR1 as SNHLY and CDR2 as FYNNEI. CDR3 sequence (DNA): TGTGCCAGCAGAGGGACAGGGTCGAACACCGGGGAGCTGTTTTTT. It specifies CASRGTGSNTGELFF.

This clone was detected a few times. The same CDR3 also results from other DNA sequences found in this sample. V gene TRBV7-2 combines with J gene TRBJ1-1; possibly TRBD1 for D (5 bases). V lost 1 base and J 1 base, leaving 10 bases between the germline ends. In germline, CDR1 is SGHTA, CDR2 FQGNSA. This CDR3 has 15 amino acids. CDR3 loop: CASSLGTGGNTEAFF. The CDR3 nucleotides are TGTGCCAGCAGCTTAGGAACCGGGGGGAACACTGAAGCTTTCTTT.

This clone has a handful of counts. The CDR3 nucleotides are TGTGCCAGCAGTTTTCGCATACAGGGGGACACTGAAGCTTTCTTT. This translates into CASSFRIQGDTEAFF. The gene calls are TRBV6-5 and TRBJ1-1, with 8 bases that match TRBD1. Germline lookup yields CDR1 MNHEY and CDR2 SVGAGI. V was pared by 4 bases and J by 3 bases, with 7 bases of the junction left unmatched. This CDR3 is built from 15 residues.

The CDR3 loop reads CASSLIVGPRSEQYF. The CDR3 nucleotides are TGTGCCAGCAGCTTAATCGTAGGACCAAGGAGCGAGCAGTACTTC. The rearrangement joins TRBV7-8 to TRBJ2-7, with D hard to call. The V gene lost 2 bases and the J gene lost 6 bases, with 17 bases spanning the gap. The CDR3 loop spans 15 amino acids. Germline V gene data show CDR1 as SGHVS and CDR2 as FQNEAQ.

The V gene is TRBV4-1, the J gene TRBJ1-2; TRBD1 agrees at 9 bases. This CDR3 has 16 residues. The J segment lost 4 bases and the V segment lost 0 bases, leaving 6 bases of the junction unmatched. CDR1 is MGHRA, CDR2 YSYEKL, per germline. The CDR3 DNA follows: TGCGCCAGCAGCCAAGATCCCCTGGACAGGGGCTATGGCTACACCTTC. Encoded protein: CASSQDPLDRGYGYTF.

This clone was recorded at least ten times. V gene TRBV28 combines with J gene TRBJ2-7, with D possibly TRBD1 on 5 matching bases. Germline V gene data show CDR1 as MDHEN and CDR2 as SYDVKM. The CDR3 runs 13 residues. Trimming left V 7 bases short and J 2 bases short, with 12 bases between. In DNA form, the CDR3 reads TGTGCCAGCAAAGGGGATAGGCCCTACGAGCAGTACGTC. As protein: CASKGDRPYEQYV.

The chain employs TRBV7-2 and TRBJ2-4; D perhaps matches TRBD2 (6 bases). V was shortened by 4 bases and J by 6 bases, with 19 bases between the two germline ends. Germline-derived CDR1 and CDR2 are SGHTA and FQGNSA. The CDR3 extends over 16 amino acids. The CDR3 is CASSSRLAGKGNIQYF. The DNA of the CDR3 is TGTGCCAGCAGCTCCCGACTCGCGGGAAAGGGAAACATTCAGTACTTC. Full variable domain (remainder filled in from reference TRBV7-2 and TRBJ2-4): GAGVSQSPSNKVTEKGKDVELRCDPISGHTALYWYRQSLGQGLEFLIYFQGNSAPDKSGLPSDRFSAERTGGSVSTLTIQRTQQEDSAVYLCASSSRLAGKGNIQYFGAGTRLSVL.

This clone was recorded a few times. CDR3 amino acids: CASGFGVSGNTIYF. The CDR3 DNA sequence: TGTGCTAGTGGTTTTGGGGTTTCTGGAAACACCATATATTTT. V is TRBV12-5 and J is TRBJ1-3; no reliable D call. The CDR3 is made up of 14 amino acids. Germline V gene data show CDR1 as LGHNT and CDR2 as FRNRAP. Between the trimmed V and J ends, which lost 3 bases and 1 base, there was a span of 7 bases.

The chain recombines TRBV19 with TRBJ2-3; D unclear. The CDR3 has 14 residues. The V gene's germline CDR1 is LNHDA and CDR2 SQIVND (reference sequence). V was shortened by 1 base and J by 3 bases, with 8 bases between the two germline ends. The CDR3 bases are TGTGCCAGTAGTATAGGGGATACGACAGATACGCAGTATTTT. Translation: CASSIGDTTDTQYF.

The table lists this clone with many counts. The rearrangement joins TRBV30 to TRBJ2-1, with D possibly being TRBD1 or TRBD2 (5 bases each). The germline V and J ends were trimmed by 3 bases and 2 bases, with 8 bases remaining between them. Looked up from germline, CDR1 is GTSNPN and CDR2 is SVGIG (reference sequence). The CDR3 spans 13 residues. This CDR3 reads CAWSGATYNEQFF. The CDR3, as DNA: TGTGCCTGGAGCGGGGCTACCTACAATGAGCAGTTCTTC.

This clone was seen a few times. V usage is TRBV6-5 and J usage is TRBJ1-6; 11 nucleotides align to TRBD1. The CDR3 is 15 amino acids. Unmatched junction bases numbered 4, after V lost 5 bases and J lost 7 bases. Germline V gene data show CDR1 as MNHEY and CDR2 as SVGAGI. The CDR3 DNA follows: TGTGCCAGCAGTCGGACAGGGGGCCGGAATTCACCCCTCCACTTT. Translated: CASSRTGGRNSPLHF.

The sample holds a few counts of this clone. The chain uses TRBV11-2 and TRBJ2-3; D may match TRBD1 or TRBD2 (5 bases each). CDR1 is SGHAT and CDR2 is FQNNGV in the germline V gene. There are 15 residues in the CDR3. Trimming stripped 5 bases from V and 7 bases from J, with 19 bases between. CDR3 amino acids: CASSQRGGGINTQYF. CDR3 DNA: TGTGCCAGCAGCCAACGGGGTGGGGGTATCAATACGCAGTATTTT. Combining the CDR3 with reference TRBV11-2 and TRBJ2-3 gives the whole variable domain EAGVAQSPRYKIIEKRQSVAFWCNPISGHATLYWYQQILGQGPKLLIQFQNNGVVDDSQLPKDRFSAERLKGVDSTLKIQPAKLEDSAVYLCASSQRGGGINTQYFGPGTRLTVL.

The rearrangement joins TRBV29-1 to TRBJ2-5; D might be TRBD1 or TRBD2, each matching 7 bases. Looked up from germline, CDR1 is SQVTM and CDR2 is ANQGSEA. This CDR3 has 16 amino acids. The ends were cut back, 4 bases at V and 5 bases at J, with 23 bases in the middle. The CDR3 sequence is CSVGWGGGKGGETQYF. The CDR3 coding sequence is TGCAGCGTTGGCTGGGGAGGGGGCAAGGGCGGGGAGACCCAGTACTTC.

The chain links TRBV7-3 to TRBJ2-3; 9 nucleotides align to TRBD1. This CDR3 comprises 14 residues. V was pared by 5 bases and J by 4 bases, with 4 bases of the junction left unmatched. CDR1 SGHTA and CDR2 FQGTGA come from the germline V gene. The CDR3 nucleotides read TGTGCCAGCAGCAAACAGGGGGCCTCAGATACGCAGTATTTT. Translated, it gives CASSKQGASDTQYF. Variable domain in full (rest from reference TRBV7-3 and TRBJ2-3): GAGVSQTPSNKVTEKGKYVELRCDPISGHTALYWYRQSLGQGPEFLIYFQGTGAADDSGLPNDRFFAVRPEGSVSTLKIQRTERGDSAVYLCASSKQGASDTQYFGPGTRLTVL.

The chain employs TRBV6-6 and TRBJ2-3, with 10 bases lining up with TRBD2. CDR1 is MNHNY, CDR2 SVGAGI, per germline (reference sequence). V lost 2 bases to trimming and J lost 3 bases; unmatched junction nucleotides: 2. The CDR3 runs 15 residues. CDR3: CASSYGGLATDTQYF. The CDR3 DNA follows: TGTGCCAGCAGTTACGGGGGACTAGCGACAGATACGCAGTATTTT.

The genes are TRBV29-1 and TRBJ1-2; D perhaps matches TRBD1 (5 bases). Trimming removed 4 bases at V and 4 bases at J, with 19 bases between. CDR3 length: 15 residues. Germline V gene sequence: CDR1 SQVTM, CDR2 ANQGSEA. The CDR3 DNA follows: TGCAGCGTTGGGGGATCGGGACCCCTCCTCTATGGCTACACCTTC. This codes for CSVGGSGPLLYGYTF.

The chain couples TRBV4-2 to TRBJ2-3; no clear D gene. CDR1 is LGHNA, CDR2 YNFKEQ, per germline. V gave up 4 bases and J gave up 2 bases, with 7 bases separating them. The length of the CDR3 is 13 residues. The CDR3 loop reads CASSPVPTDTQYF. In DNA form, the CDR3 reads TGTGCCAGCAGCCCCGTACCCACAGATACGCAGTATTTT.

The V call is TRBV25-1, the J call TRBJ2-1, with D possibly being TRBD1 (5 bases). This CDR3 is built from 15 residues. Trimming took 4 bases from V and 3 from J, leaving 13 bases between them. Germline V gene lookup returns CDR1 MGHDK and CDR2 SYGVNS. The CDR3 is CASSVGWGLYNEQFF. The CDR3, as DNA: TGTGCCAGCAGTGTAGGGTGGGGCCTCTACAATGAGCAGTTCTTC.